The sequence of this TCR beta chain was determined in a study of T-cell reconstitution after alpha-beta-depleted transplantation in children. Study-level points and caveats: Most T-cell counts and diversity one year after the transplant came from T cells that were newly produced. Recipient T cells and thymic progenitors that survived were the source of the high TCRbeta diversity seen at day 60 in some patients. Expanded graft clones numbering several hundred reportedly gave rise to alpha-beta T cells about two months after transplant.

TCRbeta library preparation incorporated unique molecular identifiers. Using its own MiXCR run on the PCR reads, TCRdb lists one record per CDR3 protein. The profile shows a few hundred thousand distinct CDR3 sequences, about 16% of them singletons. With regard to this clonotype: Antigen unknown.

CDR1 and CDR2 (germline): LGHNA, YSLEER. V shed 2 bases and J shed 0 bases, with 6 bases lying between them. The CDR3 spans 14 residues. The source of this sequence is a boy under two years old who had a stem cell transplant for Wiskott-Aldrich syndrome, so the T cells may come from the graft donor. V is TRBV4-3 and J is TRBJ2-3; no definite D call. This specimen was PBMCs, mostly from graft donor cells, taken 360 days after TCRalphabeta/CD19-depleted stem cell transplant. The CDR3 nucleotides are TGCGCCAGCAGCCAAATAACGAGCACAGATACGCAGTATTTT. This sequence encodes CASSQITSTDTQYF.